The clone carrying this T cell receptor beta chain has just a few counts. Its antigen is still unknown. The germline V and J ends were trimmed by 0 bases and 5 bases, with 10 bases remaining between them. Germline-derived CDR1 and CDR2 are DFQATT and SNEGSKA (reference sequence). This CDR3 is 13 amino acids long. TCRdb redid the calling of the reads with MiXCR, one entry per CDR3 protein. This sample has about 830,000 distinct CDR3 sequences, with 30% to 35% found just once. This entry comes from a study of T cell repertoires in cytomegalovirus infection. The overall study: Recently identified HLA-C-restricted CMV epitopes and well-studied HLA-B-restricted CMV epitopes were used by the study. An indication of both CMV infection and matching HLA type came from public TCR beta signatures. Whole-study results and caveats: Individuals carrying CMV plus the relevant HLA were identified by cumulative frequency of public TCR beta families. Predominance within the ex vivo response was attributable to HLA-C-restricted CMV-specific TCR beta clonotypes.

The rearrangement joins TRBV20-1 to TRBJ1-2, with D perhaps TRBD1 (6 bases). The sample was cultured CD8+ T cells from PBMCs, taken from culture after CMV antigen stimulation. The source of this sequence is a human donor in good health (CMV status not recorded). Some clones in this sample may be carry-over from other donors' samples. The CDR3 reads CSARDPGVYGYTF. The CDR3 nucleotides are TGCAGTGCTAGAGACCCAGGGGTTTATGGCTACACCTTC.